Listed below are T cell receptor beta chains from one sample, sequenced in a study of T cell responses to AZD1222 COVID-19 vaccine. The repertoire was sequenced with immunoSEQ multiplex PCR; TCRdb's copy has only in-frame clones and lacks some. The sample yields approximately 160,000 clones, less than 95% seen once. This sample comprised peripheral blood, obtained on day 0 of AZD1222 vaccination. The receptors come from an adult in good health. The CDR3 runs from the conserved cysteine through the conserved F or W. A D gene is named only where the DNA matches it firmly. Clone size is stated in some rows and not others, as once, few, many or a class when expanded.

j_call v_call d_call clone_size cdr3_nt cdr3_aa
TRBJ1-3 TRBV18 TRBD1 NA TGTGCCAGCTCACGTAACAGGGGGCAATCTGGAAACACCATATATTTT CASSRNRGQSGNTIYF
TRBJ2-1 TRBV6-4 TRBD2 NA TGTGCCAGCAGTAAACTAGCGGGGTCAGACAATGAGCAGTTCTTC CASSKLAGSDNEQFF
TRBJ1-5 TRBV19 NA few TGTGCCAGTAGTATCACCACGTATAGCAATCAGCCCCAGCATTTT CASSITTYSNQPQHF
TRBJ1-3 TRBV3-1/TRBV3-2 NA NA TGTGCCAGCAGCCAAGATGCCGGTTTGAACACCATATATTTT CASSQDAGLNTIYF
TRBJ2-2 TRBV28 NA NA TGTGCCAGCAGTTTGCACGGCAACAGGTTTCGTACCGGGGAGCTGTTTTTT CASSLHGNRFRTGELFF
TRBJ1-2 TRBV5-4 NA NA TGTGCCAGCAGCGGGGGACAAAAGGAGGGCTACACCTTC CASSGGQKEGYTF
TRBJ1-1 TRBV6-6 NA NA TGTGCCAGCAGTTACCCCGGCCAGAACACTGAAGCTTTCTTT CASSYPGQNTEAFF
TRBJ2-7 TRBV6-5 NA NA TGTGCCAGCCGGACTTCTAGCTCCTACGAGCAGTACTTC CASRTSSSYEQYF
TRBJ1-2 TRBV28 TRBD1 NA TGTGCCAGCAGGACAGACAGGGGCGACTATGGCTACACCTTC CASRTDRGDYGYTF
TRBJ1-2 TRBV4-2 TRBD1 NA TGTGCCAGCAGCCAATCCTGGGGGACAGGGGGGTCAGGAGGCTATGGCTACACCTTC CASSQSWGTGGSGGYGYTF
TRBJ2-3 TRBV5-1 NA once TGCGCCAGCAGTTCCGGACAGACAGATACGCAGTATTTT CASSSGQTDTQYF
TRBJ1-5 TRBV7-9 TRBD1 NA TGTGCCAGCAGCAGTGACAGGGGAAGGGGTCAGCCCCAGCATTTT CASSSDRGRGQPQHF
TRBJ1-5 TRBV10-2 TRBD1 few TGCGCCAGCACTACCGACAGGGCTCAGCCCCAGCATTTT CASTTDRAQPQHF
TRBJ1-1 TRBV18 NA NA TGTGCCAGCTCCCCTCTGGACGGGAACACTGAAGCTTTCTTT CASSPLDGNTEAFF
TRBJ1-4 TRBV19 NA NA TGTGCCAGTAGTATAGCAAATGAAAAACTGTTTTTT CASSIANEKLFF
TRBJ2-2 TRBV6-4 NA NA TGTGCCAGCAGTGAAGGAAACACCGGGGAGCTGTTTTTT CASSEGNTGELFF
TRBJ1-3 TRBV25-1 NA NA TGTGCCAGCAGTGAACTGGTCTCCACCTCTGGAAACACCATATATTTT CASSELVSTSGNTIYF
TRBJ1-1 TRBV11-1 NA NA TGTGCCAGCAGCCCCACGGAGGGACGCGGACCTTTCTTT CASSPTEGRGPFF
TRBJ1-1 TRBV29-1 TRBD1 NA TGCAGCGCCGGGACAGGGAACACTGAAGCTTTCTTT CSAGTGNTEAFF
TRBJ1-2 TRBV5-1 NA NA TGCGCCAGCAGCCCCCAGCGCGGGTATGGCTACACCTTC CASSPQRGYGYTF
TRBJ1-2 TRBV5-1 TRBD1 NA TGCGCCAGCAGCCAGGGGCAGGGGGAAGATGGCTACACCTTC CASSQGQGEDGYTF
TRBJ2-2 TRBV5-8 NA once TGTGCCAGCAGCTTGTACCGTAAGAGGACGAACACCGGGGAGCTGTTTTTT CASSLYRKRTNTGELFF
TRBJ2-1 TRBV7-9 TRBD1 NA TGTGCCAGCAGCGCACAGGGGGCCTTATCTAAGGAGCAGTTCTTC CASSAQGALSKEQFF
TRBJ1-5 TRBV28 NA NA TGTGCCAGTGAGGGGTTCAATCAGCCCCAGCATTTT CASEGFNQPQHF
TRBJ2-4 TRBV19 NA NA TGTGCCAGAACGGGCTGGGGCAAAAACATTCAGTACTTC CARTGWGKNIQYF
TRBJ1-1 TRBV29-1 NA NA TGCAGCGTTGTTAACAGGGCAGGAAACACTGAAGCTTTCTTT CSVVNRAGNTEAFF
TRBJ2-7 TRBV7-2 NA NA TGTGCCAGCAGCTTAGATCCGGGAACGGGTGAGCAGTACTTC CASSLDPGTGEQYF
TRBJ1-2 TRBV30 NA NA TGTGCCTGGACCCGCTCCCCGGATAACTATGGCTACACCTTC CAWTRSPDNYGYTF
TRBJ1-2 TRBV6-1 NA NA TGTGCCAGCAGTGCCACCACAGGGAGCGGCATCGGCGGCTACACCTTC CASSATTGSGIGGYTF
TRBJ2-2 TRBV23-1 NA NA TGCGCCAGCAGTCGCGGGACGAACACCGGGGAGCTGTTTTTT CASSRGTNTGELFF
TRBJ1-2 TRBV7-9 NA NA TGTGCCAGCAGCTTAGAGCCATACTATGGCTACACCTTC CASSLEPYYGYTF
TRBJ1-6 TRBV5-4 NA NA TGTGCCAGCAGCTTGGGGCGGGTAATTAATTCACCCCTCCACTTT CASSLGRVINSPLHF
TRBJ1-1 TRBV14 NA NA TGTGCCAGCAGCCAAGGAGTCAAGTATGAAGCTTTCTTT CASSQGVKYEAFF
TRBJ2-1 TRBV2 TRBD2 NA TGTGCCAGCAGTGACGGGTTGGAACTAGCGAGGGAGCAGTTCTTC CASSDGLELAREQFF
TRBJ2-7 TRBV7-2 NA NA TGTGCCAGCAGCTCTCAGGGGCTCAGCTCCTACGAGCAGTACTTC CASSSQGLSSYEQYF
TRBJ2-1 TRBV15 NA NA TGTGCCACCAGCAGAGATTTGGGGGGCGGTGAGCAGTTCTTC CATSRDLGGGEQFF
TRBJ2-7 TRBV28 TRBD1 NA TGTGCCAGCAGCTCGCTGGGGTCACAGGGGCACGACGAGCAGTACTTC CASSSLGSQGHDEQYF
TRBJ2-6 TRBV7-3 NA NA TGTGCCAGCAGCTTAAGCAGGGCTGGGGCCAACGTCCTGACTTTC CASSLSRAGANVLTF
TRBJ1-6 TRBV6-6 TRBD1 NA TGTGCCACACAGACCGGGACAGGGGACTCACCCCTCCACTTT CATQTGTGDSPLHF
TRBJ2-4 TRBV28 NA NA TGTGCCAGCAGTTTAACAGGGGCCAAAAACATTCAGTACTTC CASSLTGAKNIQYF
TRBJ1-1 TRBV7-2 NA NA TGTGCCAGCAGCTTAGGGACAGTTAACACTGAAGCTTTCTTT CASSLGTVNTEAFF
TRBJ1-4 TRBV3-1/TRBV3-2 NA NA TGTGCCAGCAGCCAAGGATACGGGGGATGGAATGAAAAACTGTTTTTT CASSQGYGGWNEKLFF
TRBJ2-7 TRBV28 NA few TGTGCCAGCAGTCTCCCTCTTAGAGGCGAGCAGTACTTC CASSLPLRGEQYF
TRBJ2-7 TRBV7-2 NA NA TGTGCCAGCAGCTCGACCCGGTACGAGCAGTACTTC CASSSTRYEQYF
TRBJ1-5 TRBV4-1 NA few TGCGCCAGCAGCCAAGAGCCCTCAGGGCTGGGCAATCAGCCCCAGCATTTT CASSQEPSGLGNQPQHF
TRBJ1-3 TRBV3-1/TRBV3-2 NA NA TGTGCCAGCAGCCAAGGCTTCTCTGGAAACACCATATATTTT CASSQGFSGNTIYF
TRBJ1-2 TRBV19 TRBD1 NA TGTGCCAGTAGTTTCGGACAGGTCCTAACTATGGACTACACCTTC CASSFGQVLTMDYTF
TRBJ1-2 TRBV28 NA NA TGTGCCAGCGCATTTAACTATGGCTACACCTTC CASAFNYGYTF
TRBJ2-7 TRBV5-1 TRBD1 NA TGCGCCAGCAGCACTATACAGGGGCAGGGGCGCGAGCAGTACTTC CASSTIQGQGREQYF
TRBJ2-2 TRBV3-1/TRBV3-2 NA NA TGTGCCAGCATCCCTCCTGGGCCGTACACCGGGGAGCTGTTTTTT CASIPPGPYTGELFF
TRBJ1-1 TRBV6-2/TRBV6-3 NA NA TGTGCCAGCAGCCACAATCTCCAGGCCGGTACTGAAGCTTTCTTT CASSHNLQAGTEAFF
TRBJ1-1 TRBV15 TRBD1 NA TGTGCCACCAGCACACTCAGGGGGGGTGACAGGAACACTGAAGCTTTCTTT CATSTLRGGDRNTEAFF
TRBJ2-7 TRBV7-9 TRBD1 NA TGTGCCAGCAGCTTAGCGTCGGCAGGGGGCAGGTACGAGCAGTACTTC CASSLASAGGRYEQYF
TRBJ1-1 TRBV6-5 TRBD1 once TGTGCCAGTTGGAGACAGGGGGCCGGAATTAGTGAAGCTTTCTTT CASWRQGAGISEAFF
TRBJ2-3 TRBV6-5 NA NA TGTGCCAGCAGACTTTCTAGAGGACTCACAGATACGCAGTATTTT CASRLSRGLTDTQYF
TRBJ2-7 TRBV12-3/TRBV12-4 NA NA TGTGCCAGCTCCTTAGACAGTAACTACGAGCAGTACTTC CASSLDSNYEQYF
TRBJ2-5 TRBV5-1 TRBD1 once TGCGCCAGCAGCCCCGGGACAGGGGATGAGACCCAGTACTTC CASSPGTGDETQYF
TRBJ1-2 TRBV27 NA NA TGTGCCAGCAGTTTTAACTTTTATGGCTACACCTTC CASSFNFYGYTF
TRBJ2-5 TRBV3-1/TRBV3-2 TRBD1 NA TGTGCCAGCAGCCTCCAGACAGGGGGTCTGCAAGAGACCCAGTACTTC CASSLQTGGLQETQYF
TRBJ1-5 TRBV11-2 NA once TGTGCCAGCAGCTTAGACGGAAATAGCAATCAGCCCCAGCATTTT CASSLDGNSNQPQHF